Described below is a single T cell receptor beta chain sequence and its context. Its antigen remains unknown. This CDR3 is 18 amino acids long. Germline-derived CDR1 and CDR2 are SGHTA and FQGNSA. The trim removed 3 bases at V and 6 bases at J, leaving 15 bases unmatched. The data originate from a study of T-cell memory formation after mild COVID-19. In TCRdb, the 5' RACE reads were re-called with MiXCR into one record per CDR3 protein. The table shows around 300,000 distinct CDR3 sequences, with roughly 13% occurring only once. Study outcomes and limitations: Largely, contracting CD4+ clones fell within CM and EM, and contracting CD8+ clones within EMRA.

The sequence came from a man younger than 35 who had mild COVID-19 (a few samples of this study predate the infection). Cell type and time point are not known. The chain recombines TRBV7-2 with TRBJ1-1; TRBD1 agrees at 11 bases. The sample consisted of PBMCs or a T cell subset sorted from them (not recorded which). In DNA, the CDR3 is TGTGCCAGCAGCTTCAGGACAGGGGGCTTGGTTTTGTGGGCTGAAGCTTTCTTT. Protein product: CASSFRTGGLVLWAEAFF.